These 10 T cell receptor beta chains share one sample of origin, sequenced in a study of metastatic and nonmetastatic thyroid tumors. TCRdb ran MiXCR on the PCR reads. The sample has about 30,000 clones; around 4% are singletons. No patient received treatment before thyroid surgery. Specimen: blood. All receptors derive from a female donor with papillary thyroid cancer or a benign thyroid nodule (not recorded which). Some clones in this sample may be carry-over from other donors' samples.

Many counts were recorded for this clone. The chain is built from TRBV20-1 and TRBJ2-5, with D perhaps TRBD2 (6 bases). Trimming took 3 bases from V and 0 from J, leaving 20 bases between them. The CDR3 totals 17 residues. Germline V gene data show CDR1 as DFQATT and CDR2 as SNEGSKA (reference sequence). The CDR3 loop reads CSARPLRGIPNQETQYF. The CDR3 nucleotides read TGCAGTGCTAGGCCGTTGCGGGGAATCCCAAACCAAGAGACCCAGTACTTC.

This clone came up many times. The rearrangement joins TRBV10-1 to TRBJ2-1; no definite D call. CDR1 and CDR2 (germline): WNHNN, SYGVQD (reference sequence). V lost 0 bases, J lost 4 bases, and 7 bases lay in between. This CDR3 is built from 14 residues. CDR3 in amino acids: CASSESQEYNEQFF. The CDR3 coding sequence is TGCGCCAGCAGTGAGTCGCAAGAATACAATGAGCAGTTCTTC.

In its sample, this clone was seen many times. The rearrangement uses TRBV10-3 and TRBJ1-5, with D possibly being TRBD1 (5 bases). V lost 6 bases and J 7 bases, leaving 19 bases between the germline ends. In germline, CDR1 is ENHRY, CDR2 SYGVKD. The CDR3 sequence is 15 residues long. The CDR3 DNA is TGTGCCATCAGCCACGAGCAGGGACGAGGCCAGCCCCAGCATTTT. It encodes CAISHEQGRGQPQHF.

On this clone: A much larger clone differs from this one at a single base, so this may be a read error. The chain uses TRBV25-1 and TRBJ1-2, with D possibly matching TRBD1 (5 bases). The CDR3 length is 16 residues. The germline CDR1 and CDR2 sequences are MGHDK and SYGVNS. CDR3 amino acids: CAISEWGGGARGGYTF. The CDR3 DNA sequence: TGTGCCATCAGTGAATGGGGTGGCGGGGCTCGGGGAGGCTACACCTTC.

This clone was seen more than once but under ten times. This sequence joins TRBV13 and TRBJ1-2, with D tentatively TRBD1 (5 bases). Germline-derived CDR1 and CDR2 are PRHDT and FYEKMQ (reference sequence). The V end lost 0 bases, the J end lost 8 bases, and 16 bases lay between the germline ends. The CDR3 length is 15 residues. The CDR3 region has the DNA TGTGCCAGCAGCTTAGGCCGTGGAGGGGCAGGGGGCTACACCTTC. This translates into CASSLGRGGAGGYTF.

This clone showed up many times. The chain recombines TRBV2 with TRBJ2-1; D unclear. Germline V gene lookup returns CDR1 SNHLY and CDR2 FYNNEI. This CDR3 is built from 14 residues. The ends were cut back, 6 bases at V and 6 bases at J, with 15 bases in the middle. In nucleotides, the CDR3 is TGTGCCAGCAGGGCGGACCCCTCTGGCAATGAGCAGTTCTTC. As protein: CASRADPSGNEQFF. The variable domain in full, completed from reference TRBV2 and TRBJ2-1, reads EPEVTQTPSHQVTQMGQEVILRCVPISNHLYFYWYRQILGQKVEFLVSFYNNEISEKSEIFDDQFSVERPDGSNFTLKIRSTKLEDSAMYFCASRADPSGNEQFFGPGTRLTVL.

Many counts were recorded for this clone. This clone may be a read error of a much larger clone one base away. V and J are TRBV11-3 and TRBJ2-2; D is possibly TRBD2 (6 bases). The CDR3 spans 14 residues. Germline assignment: CDR1 SGHNT and CDR2 YENEEA. CDR3 coding DNA: TGTGCCAGTCAGTGGGCGGGCAACACCGGGGGGCTGTTTTTT. This sequence encodes CASQWAGNTGGLFF.

This clone was recorded many times. The V call is TRBV15, the J call TRBJ2-1, with TRBD2 identical over 12 bases. Trimming at V came to 4 bases and at J to 7 bases, leaving 11 bases not matched to a gene. CDR1 is LNHNV, CDR2 YYDKDF, per germline (reference sequence). The CDR3 is 17 residues long. CDR3 sequence reads: CATSKDPLAGGLNEQFF. DNA of the CDR3: TGTGCCACCAGCAAAGATCCACTAGCGGGAGGATTGAATGAGCAGTTCTTC.

This sequence joins TRBV18 and TRBJ2-1, with D perhaps matching TRBD2 (5 bases). The V end was cut by 3 bases, the J end by 3 bases, with 15 bases between. CDR1 is KGHSH and CDR2 is LQKENI in the germline V gene. The CDR3 is 16 residues long. Written as DNA, the CDR3 is TGTGCCAGCTCACCTCCCCGGATGGGAGACTACAATGAGCAGTTCTTC. Its translation is CASSPPRMGDYNEQFF.

This chain links TRBV6-2 or TRBV6-3 with TRBJ2-1, with TRBD2 identical over 11 bases. The CDR3 totals 20 residues. V lost 5 bases and J lost 0; bases outside the gene matches: 15. CDR1 and CDR2 from the germline V gene are MNHEY and SVGEGT. CDR3 protein: CASSDPLGTSGRSSYNEQFF. CDR3 DNA: TGTGCCAGCAGTGACCCCTTAGGGACTAGCGGAAGGAGCTCCTACAATGAGCAGTTCTTC.